The 26 T cell receptor beta chains below come from one sample, sequenced in a study of early T cells in non-severe SARS-CoV-2 infection. TCRdb processed the 5' RACE reads anew with MiXCR; each CDR3 protein has one entry. The repertoire holds over 85,000 distinct CDR3 sequences, with around 16% as singletons. Sequencing was done on a sample of whole blood. These receptors were collected from an adult who was a healthcare worker with PCR-confirmed SARS-CoV-2 infection or an uninfected control (not recorded which).

The V and J genes are TRBV14 and TRBJ1-2; no firm D call. V shed 0 bases and J shed 6 bases, with 14 bases lying between them. The germline gives CDR1 SGHDN, CDR2 FVKESK. This CDR3 spans 15 amino acids. CDR3 sequence (DNA): TGTGCCAGCAGCCAAGATCTGGGAACTATTCATGGCTACACCTTC. Its translation is CASSQDLGTIHGYTF. The full variable domain, completed using reference TRBV14 and TRBJ1-2, is EAGVTQFPSHSVIEKGQTVTLRCDPISGHDNLYWYRRVMGKEIKFLLHFVKESKQDESGMPNNRFLAERTGGTYSTLKVQPAELEDSGVYFCASSQDLGTIHGYTFGSGTRLTVV.

About this clonotype: This may stem from a read error, because a much larger clone lies one nucleotide away. The rearrangement links TRBV20-1 to TRBJ2-1; tentatively, D is TRBD2 (6 bases). The V end was cut by 1 base, the J end by 1 base, with 14 bases between. In germline, CDR1 is DFQATT, CDR2 SNEGSKA (reference sequence). There are 16 residues in the CDR3. The CDR3 DNA reads as TGCAGTGCTAGAGCCGCAAGACTAGGATCCTACAATGAGCAGTTCTTC. It specifies CSARAARLGSYNEQFF.

This clonotype was seen more than once but under ten times. The genes are TRBV7-9 and TRBJ2-1, with TRBD2 matching 12 bases. The germline CDR1 and CDR2 sequences are SEHNR and FQNEAQ (reference sequence). This CDR3 region has 15 residues. V trimming: 5 bases; J trimming: 16 bases; junction bases outside the gene matches: 15. The CDR3, as DNA: TGTGCCAGCAGCCCACAATCTAGCGGGAGGGCCTCGGCATTCTTC. Amino acids: CASSPQSSGRASAFF.

This clonotype occurred a few times. The CDR3 reads CASSFLSDTQYF. CDR3 in DNA: TGTGCCAGCAGCTTTCTATCAGATACGCAGTATTTT. The chain carries TRBV5-6 and TRBJ2-3; unclear D gene. Germline CDR1 is SGHDT and CDR2 is YYEEEE. The V end lost 2 bases, the J end lost 4 bases, and 5 bases lay between the germline ends. The CDR3 loop spans 12 amino acids.

The chain uses TRBV20-1 and TRBJ2-4; 8 bases map to TRBD1. The CDR3 consists of 15 residues. Trimming cost V 4 bases and J 2 bases; bases outside gene matches: 7. Per the germline V gene, CDR1 is DFQATT and CDR2 is SNEGSKA (reference sequence). CDR3 loop: CSATPDRVSKNIQYF. CDR3 bases: TGCAGTGCTACCCCGGACAGGGTGTCCAAAAACATTCAGTACTTC.

V usage is TRBV28 and J usage is TRBJ2-7; no definite D call. Trimming shortened V by 3 bases and J by 0 bases, and 6 bases separated the two germline ends. The CDR3 extends over 13 amino acids. Germline V gene lookup returns CDR1 MDHEN and CDR2 SYDVKM. Written as DNA, the CDR3 is TGTGCCAGCAGTTTTCCGGGCTCCTACGAGCAGTACTTC. Translation gives CASSFPGSYEQYF.

This clonotype was recorded a few times. CDR3 sequence reads: CASSQGPGPAWYSRDTGELFF. The CDR3 DNA sequence: TGTGCCAGCAGCCAGGGGCCGGGTCCTGCCTGGTATTCACGGGACACCGGGGAGCTGTTTTTT. This sequence joins TRBV5-6 and TRBJ2-2, with a tentative D call TRBD1 (6 bases). Trimming shortened V by 4 bases and J by 3 bases, and 31 bases separated the two germline ends. Germline values: CDR1 SGHDT, CDR2 YYEEEE. The CDR3 totals 21 residues.

The chain joins TRBV29-1 to TRBJ2-3; tentatively, D is TRBD1 (5 bases). CDR3 length equals 13 residues. V gave up 7 bases and J gave up 1 base, with 12 bases separating them. Germline CDR1 is SQVTM and CDR2 is ANQGSEA. In nucleotides, the CDR3 is TGCAGCGCTAGGGGTGAGGGCACAGATACGCAGTATTTT. The encoded protein is CSARGEGTDTQYF.

This clonotype showed up just a few times. In DNA form, the CDR3 reads TGCAGTGCTAGTCGGACAGGGAAAAACATTCAGTACTTC. It translates to CSASRTGKNIQYF. The J gene is TRBJ2-4, the V gene TRBV20-1; TRBD1 matches at 8 bases. Trimming at V came to 3 bases and at J to 4 bases, leaving 2 bases not matched to a gene. Germline-derived CDR1 and CDR2 are DFQATT and SNEGSKA (reference sequence). This CDR3 contains 13 residues.

Many counts were recorded for this clonotype. The J gene is TRBJ1-1, the V gene TRBV7-2; D is unresolved. This CDR3 comprises 12 residues. Trimming took 3 bases from V and 1 from J, leaving 3 bases between them. Germline V gene data show CDR1 as SGHTA and CDR2 as FQGNSA. CDR3 in DNA: TGTGCCAGCAGCTTTAGGAACACTGAAGCTTTCTTT. It specifies CASSFRNTEAFF.

This clonotype was seen only a few times. The chain combines TRBV29-1 with TRBJ2-5; D remains unclear. Germline loops: CDR1 SQVTM, CDR2 ANQGSEA. The CDR3 is 9 amino acids. The V end was cut by 0 bases, the J end by 7 bases, with 0 bases between. The CDR3 sequence is CSVEETQYF. The CDR3 DNA sequence: TGCAGCGTTGAAGAGACCCAGTACTTC.

This clonotype was seen a few times. The chain employs TRBV19 and TRBJ2-3; 8 bases match TRBD1. The V gene's germline CDR1 is LNHDA and CDR2 SQIVND (reference sequence). V shed 5 bases, J shed 1 base, and the junction held 8 bases outside the gene matches. The CDR3 is made up of 16 amino acids. The CDR3 DNA is TGTGCCAGTAGTTCACGCGGACAGGGAGGCACAGATACGCAGTATTTT. Translation gives CASSSRGQGGTDTQYF. Variable domain in full (rest from reference TRBV19 and TRBJ2-3): DGGITQSPKYLFRKEGQNVTLSCEQNLNHDAMYWYRQDPGQGLRLIYYSQIVNDFQKGDIAEGYSVSREKKESFPLTVTSAQKNPTAFYLCASSSRGQGGTDTQYFGPGTRLTVL.

This clonotype has ten or more counts. This chain connects TRBV30 to TRBJ1-3; D perhaps matches TRBD1 (5 bases). V lost 1 base, J lost 1 base, and 5 bases lay in between. This CDR3 has 13 amino acids. Germline-derived CDR1 and CDR2 are GTSNPN and SVGIG (reference sequence). The CDR3 bases are TGTGCCTGGAGTGGACAGTCTGGAAACACCATATATTTT. Protein sequence: CAWSGQSGNTIYF.

This clonotype was detected a few times. The gene calls are TRBV6-2 or TRBV6-3 and TRBJ2-2; 10 bases map to TRBD2. CDR1 is MNHEY and CDR2 is SVGEGT in the germline V gene. J was trimmed by 8 bases and V by 2 bases; bases with no gene match: 8. This CDR3 is built from 16 residues. The CDR3 region is CASSYGAGGPAGELFF. The CDR3 bases are TGTGCCAGCAGTTACGGAGCGGGAGGGCCGGCTGGGGAGCTGTTTTTT.

This clonotype has at least ten counts. The chain employs TRBV20-1 and TRBJ1-2, with a weak D call TRBD1 (5 bases). Germline V lookup: CDR1 DFQATT, CDR2 SNEGSKA (reference sequence). V was trimmed by 3 bases and J by 7 bases, leaving 24 bases between them. This CDR3 is built from 16 residues. The CDR3 DNA sequence: TGCAGTGCTAGGGACGAAATTGGGACGAGATATGCTGGCTACACCTTC. This sequence encodes CSARDEIGTRYAGYTF.

The chain has TRBV2 and TRBJ2-1; the match to TRBD1 covers 10 bases. V was clipped by 0 bases and J by 9 bases; unmatched bases: 5. This CDR3 contains 15 residues. The germline CDR1 and CDR2 sequences are SNHLY and FYNNEI. The CDR3 loop reads CASSEATTGGSEQFF. CDR3 in DNA: TGTGCCAGCAGTGAAGCGACGACAGGGGGCAGTGAGCAGTTCTTC.

By share, this clonotype counts as medium-sized. The chain joins TRBV24-1 to TRBJ2-1, with D hard to call. There are 13 residues in the CDR3. Trimming left V 3 bases short and J 4 bases short, with 6 bases between. The germline V gene has CDR1 KGHDR and CDR2 SFDVKD. As DNA, the CDR3 is TGTGCCACCAGTGATCCTAATTACAATGAGCAGTTCTTC. This gives the protein CATSDPNYNEQFF.

This clonotype was seen ten or more times. This chain connects TRBV27 to TRBJ2-7; TRBD2 aligns across 14 bases. The CDR3 runs 17 residues. Germline V CDR1 and CDR2: MNHEY, SMNVEV (reference sequence). J gave up 1 base and V 5 bases, and 7 bases lay outside the gene matches. In nucleotides, the CDR3 is TGTGCCAGCAGTCCAAGGACTAGCGGGAGGCCTTCCTACGAGCAGTACTTC. Protein product: CASSPRTSGRPSYEQYF.

This clonotype was detected many times. The chain has TRBV5-6 and TRBJ1-1; D might be TRBD1 (5 bases). Trimming removed 3 bases at V and 11 bases at J, with 17 bases between. The CDR3 loop spans 13 amino acids. The germline gives CDR1 SGHDT, CDR2 YYEEEE. CDR3 protein: CASSWGTGPGAFF. The CDR3 DNA sequence: TGTGCCAGCAGCTGGGGGACGGGGCCTGGTGCTTTCTTT.

This clonotype showed up just a few times. A junction end diverges from the germline sequence, so it may reflect a read error. The chain uses TRBV7-7 and TRBJ2-1; D gene ambiguous. From germline, CDR1 is SSHAT and CDR2 FNYEAQ (reference sequence). The CDR3 runs 13 residues. CDR3 DNA sequence: TGTGCTAGCAGCTTACGGAACCACAATGAGCAGTTCTTC. Its protein is CASSLRNHNEQFF.

The chain carries TRBV28 and TRBJ1-1, with D possibly TRBD1 on 5 matching bases. This CDR3 has 14 residues. CDR1 MDHEN and CDR2 SYDVKM come from the germline V gene. V lost 1 base and J lost 0, with 6 bases in between. The DNA for the CDR3 is TGTGCCAGCAGTTTATCCAGGGTGAACACTGAAGCTTTCTTT. Amino acids: CASSLSRVNTEAFF.

This clonotype has a handful of counts. The CDR3 is CSVEVRGLKNEQFF. CDR3 DNA sequence: TGCAGCGTTGAAGTTAGGGGATTGAAAAATGAGCAGTTCTTC. The gene calls are TRBV29-1 and TRBJ2-1; TRBD1 might be the D (5 bases). The V gene's germline CDR1 is SQVTM and CDR2 ANQGSEA. This CDR3 contains 14 residues. V dropped 1 base and J dropped 7 bases, with 14 bases sitting between them.

Regarding this clonotype: A junction end diverges from the germline sequence, so it may reflect a read error. J is TRBJ1-1 and V is TRBV12-3 or TRBV12-4; no clear D. The CDR3 is 12 amino acids. This CDR3 is CASSLATTGAFF. The CDR3 DNA reads as TGTGCCAGCAGTTTAGCCACCACTGGAGCTTTCTTT.

Details on this clonotype: The CDR3 ends on some other residue instead of the conserved phenylalanine or tryptophan, so this is likely a read error. V is TRBV28 and J is TRBJ1-1; D gene ambiguous. The germline V gene has CDR1 MDHEN and CDR2 SYDVKM. The CDR3 runs 13 residues. Trimming took off 7 bases at V and 0 bases at J, with 9 bases between the two ends. The CDR3, as DNA: TGTGCCAGCACCTGGGCTATGAACACTGAAGCTTTCCTT. Its protein product is CASTWAMNTEAFL.

In this sample, this clonotype turned up a few times. V usage is TRBV12-3 or TRBV12-4 and J usage is TRBJ2-5, with D possibly TRBD1 on 5 matching bases. V was clipped by 3 bases and J by 2 bases, with 10 bases between them. This CDR3 has 14 amino acids. The CDR3 region is CASSLTDPQETQYF. In DNA form, the CDR3 reads TGTGCCAGCAGTTTGACAGACCCACAAGAGACCCAGTACTTC.

This chain links TRBV6-2 or TRBV6-3 with TRBJ2-6, with 10 bases matching TRBD1. J lost 4 bases, V lost 5 bases, and 8 bases had no gene match. Germline lookup yields CDR1 MNHEY and CDR2 SVGEGT. The CDR3 extends over 17 amino acids. The CDR3 reads CASSPSTGGAGANVLTF. In DNA, the CDR3 is TGTGCCAGCAGTCCTTCGACAGGGGGCGCCGGGGCCAACGTCCTGACTTTC.